This is a list of T cell receptor beta chains from one sample in a study of T cell repertoires in ileal Crohn's disease. The table came from immunoSEQ multiplex PCR; TCRdb's copy has only in-frame clones and leaves some out. The table lists roughly 15,000 clones, approximately 80% of them singletons. Material: ileal tissue. These receptor sequences come from an adult with Crohn's disease. The CDR3 runs from the conserved cysteine through the conserved F or W. The D gene is left open where the match is weak. Size tells how often a clone was seen (once, few, many) or the class of an expanded clone, and some rows leave it out.

size | D | J | V | length | CDR3 | DNA
NA | TRBD2 | TRBJ2-7 | TRBV5-6 | 15 | CASSLGLAAAYEQYF | TGTGCCAGCAGCCTAGGACTAGCCGCCGCCTACGAGCAGTACTTC
NA | NA | TRBJ2-3 | TRBV9 | 12 | CASSSRRGTQYF | TGTGCCAGCAGCTCCCGCCGGGGTACGCAGTATTTT
NA | NA | TRBJ2-7 | TRBV28 | 14 | CASSGPGPHHEQYF | TGTGCCAGCAGTGGACCGGGACCGCATCACGAGCAGTACTTC
NA | NA | TRBJ1-4 | TRBV10-3 | 11 | CAIRAGKELFF | TGTGCCATCAGGGCAGGGAAAGAACTGTTTTTT
NA | NA | TRBJ2-7 | TRBV19 | 14 | CASRRQSDSYEQYF | TGTGCCAGTAGGAGACAGTCAGACTCTTACGAGCAGTACTTC
few | NA | TRBJ1-5 | TRBV6-6 | 14 | CASSYPSGNQPQHF | TGTGCCAGCAGTTACCCTTCTGGCAATCAGCCCCAGCATTTT
NA | NA | TRBJ1-2 | TRBV25-1 | 17 | CASSDPRDPSGGYGYTF | TGTGCCAGCAGTGACCCCCGGGACCCCTCGGGGGGCTATGGCTACACCTTC
NA | NA | TRBJ2-3 | TRBV2 | 15 | CASIRRDPSTDTQYF | TGTGCCAGCATCCGGAGGGATCCTAGCACAGATACGCAGTATTTT
once | TRBD1 | TRBJ1-1 | TRBV7-2 | 15 | CASSPRDSHNTEAFF | TGTGCCAGCAGCCCACGGGACAGCCATAACACTGAAGCTTTCTTT
NA | NA | TRBJ2-7 | TRBV5-1 | 16 | CASSFGGLQGLREQYF | TGCGCCAGCAGCTTCGGTGGACTACAGGGGTTGCGGGAGCAGTACTTC
NA | NA | TRBJ2-3 | TRBV6-4 | 13 | CASSDRGTDTQYF | TGTGCCAGCAGTGACAGGGGCACAGATACGCAGTATTTT
NA | NA | TRBJ2-3 | TRBV7-2 | 17 | CASSPRMVGAGQGRQYF | TGTGCCAGCAGCCCCCGGATGGTGGGAGCAGGGCAGGGGAGGCAGTATTTT
NA | NA | TRBJ1-1 | TRBV7-8 | 15 | CASSLSRQGRSEAFF | TGTGCCAGCAGCTTGTCGCGGCAGGGGAGGTCCGAAGCTTTCTTT
NA | TRBD2 | TRBJ2-2 | TRBV6-5 | 15 | CASRQLADPTGELFF | TGTGCCAGCAGGCAACTAGCGGACCCCACCGGGGAGCTGTTTTTT
medium-sized | TRBD2 | TRBJ2-7 | TRBV4-1 | 14 | CASSSPNGGYEQYF | TGCGCCAGCAGCTCCCCGAACGGGGGGTACGAGCAGTACTTC
once | TRBD2 | TRBJ2-7 | TRBV4-3 | 14 | CASSQLAGVDEQYF | TGCGCCAGCAGCCAACTAGCGGGAGTGGACGAGCAGTACTTC
NA | NA | TRBJ1-3 | TRBV7-9 | 16 | CRTDPMVGVSGNTIYF | TGCCGTACTGACCCTATGGTTGGGGTCTCGGGAAACACCATATATTTT
NA | NA | TRBJ2-3 | TRBV18 | 13 | CASSLGRTDTQYF | TGTGCCAGCTCCCTTGGAAGGACAGATACGCAGTATTTT
NA | TRBD1 | TRBJ1-5 | TRBV29-1 | 13 | CSVTITGTGPQHF | TGCAGCGTCACTATTACAGGGACAGGGCCCCAGCATTTT
NA | TRBD1 | TRBJ1-5 | TRBV4-2 | 15 | CASSQDGDRGRPQHF | TGTGCCAGCAGCCAAGATGGGGACAGGGGCCGTCCCCAGCATTTT
NA | NA | TRBJ1-5 | TRBV19 | 16 | CASSIEEGAGHQPQHF | TGTGCCAGTAGTATAGAAGAGGGCGCGGGTCATCAGCCCCAGCATTTT
NA | NA | TRBJ2-6 | TRBV7-2 | 16 | CASSLGGAQETNVLTF | TGTGCCAGCAGCTTAGGTGGCGCTCAAGAGACCAACGTCCTGACTTTC
NA | NA | TRBJ2-3 | TRBV5-1 | 15 | CASSLAAASTDTQYF | TGCGCCAGCAGCTTAGCGGCGGCTAGCACAGATACGCAGTATTTT
NA | TRBD1 | TRBJ2-3 | TRBV5-4 | 15 | CASSPGGTVVSTQYF | TGTGCCAGCAGCCCCGGTGGGACAGTGGTGTCTACGCAGTATTTT
NA | TRBD2 | TRBJ2-3 | TRBV7-9 | 16 | CASSIISGTSTDTQYF | TGTGCCAGCAGCATCATAAGCGGGACCAGCACAGATACGCAGTATTTT
few | NA | TRBJ1-2 | TRBV18 | 15 | CASSRTDTAIYGYTF | TGTGCCAGCTCACGGACAGATACAGCCATCTATGGCTACACCTTC
NA | NA | TRBJ1-2 | TRBV4-3 | 16 | CASSQPQDGGRYGYTF | TGCGCCAGCAGCCAACCCCAAGATGGGGGCCGCTATGGCTACACCTTC
few | NA | TRBJ2-7 | TRBV28 | 14 | CASSLNRGVHEQYF | TGTGCCAGCAGTTTGAATCGAGGGGTCCACGAGCAGTACTTC
NA | TRBD2 | TRBJ2-3 | TRBV11-3 | 16 | CASSLGARGGPDTQYF | TGTGCCAGCAGCTTAGGTGCACGGGGGGGGCCAGATACGCAGTATTTT
medium-sized | TRBD1 | TRBJ2-7 | TRBV5-1 | 15 | CASSLAPGQAYEQYF | TGCGCCAGCAGCTTGGCCCCGGGACAGGCCTACGAGCAGTACTTC
NA | NA | TRBJ1-6 | TRBV6-1 | 14 | CASSRQESNSPLHF | TGTGCCAGCAGTCGACAGGAAAGTAATTCACCCCTCCACTTT